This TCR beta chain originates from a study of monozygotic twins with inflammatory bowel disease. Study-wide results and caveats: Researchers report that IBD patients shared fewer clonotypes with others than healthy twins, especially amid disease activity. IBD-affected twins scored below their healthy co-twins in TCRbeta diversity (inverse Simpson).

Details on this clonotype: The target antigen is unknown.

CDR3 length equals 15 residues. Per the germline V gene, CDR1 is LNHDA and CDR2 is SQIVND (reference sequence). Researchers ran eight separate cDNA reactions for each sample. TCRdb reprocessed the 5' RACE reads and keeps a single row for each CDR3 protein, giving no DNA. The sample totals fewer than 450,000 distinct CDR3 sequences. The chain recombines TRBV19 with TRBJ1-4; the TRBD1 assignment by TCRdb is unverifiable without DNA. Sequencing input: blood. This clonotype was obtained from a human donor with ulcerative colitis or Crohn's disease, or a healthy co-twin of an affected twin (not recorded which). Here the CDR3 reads CASSIEQGLNEKLFF.